This TCR beta chain was captured in a study of beta chain features in type 1 diabetes. Across the study: Sorted cells from all samples, numbering roughly 100,000,000, were examined. General study results and limits: In all four CD4+ subsets, TCRB CDR3 length was significantly, moderately reduced in type 1 diabetes. The study left unresolved whether HLA type influences TCRB rearrangement.

The ends were cut back, 0 bases at V and 8 bases at J, with 15 bases in the middle. Germline values: CDR1 SGDLS, CDR2 YYNGEE. The CDR3 sequence is 15 residues long. This clone was detected a few times. The antigen remains undetermined. cDNA synthesis used the whole RNA isolate, giving expressed TCRB sequences. The average output of naive, central memory and regulatory T cell samples was approximately 3.8 million reads. Sequencing was performed with immunoSEQ multiplex PCR; in TCRdb, only in-frame clones are kept and a portion is missing. Here the sample spans more than 200,000 clones, roughly 17% being singletons. In all sorted populations, purity surpassed 95%.

Sequences were obtained from naive CD4+ T cells from blood. The chain combines TRBV9 with TRBJ2-1; D perhaps matches TRBD1 (6 bases). The TCR sequence derives from a young man with type 1 diabetes. The CDR3 loop is CASSVASGVGDEQFF. The CDR3 DNA is TGTGCCAGCAGCGTAGCTTCAGGGGTTGGGGATGAGCAGTTCTTC. The variable domain in full, completed from reference TRBV9 and TRBJ2-1, reads DSGVTQTPKHLITATGQRVTLRCSPRSGDLSVYWYQQSLDQGLQFLIQYYNGEERAKGNILERFSAQQFPDLHSELNLSSLELGDSALYFCASSVASGVGDEQFFGPGTRLTVL.